The present T cell receptor (beta chain) was sequenced within a study of post-analysis software for immune sequencing data. A remark on this clonotype: As yet, its antigen is unknown.

Points from the study as a whole: The study found TRBV5-6, TRBV5-1 and TRBV20-1 among a few TRBV segments more frequent in patients than controls.

Germline V gene lookup returns CDR1 LGHDT and CDR2 YNNKEL (reference sequence). The CDR3 contains 15 residues. Unique-molecular-identifier-tagged TCR beta cDNA libraries were used. One entry per CDR3 protein results from TCRdb running MiXCR on the PCR reads. The sample lists hundreds of thousands of distinct CDR3 sequences; about 32% were seen once. The chain couples TRBV3-1 to TRBJ2-7; TRBD2 might be the D (5 bases). The better agreement between TRBJ2-5 and the DNA end casts doubt on the J call. This clonotype was sampled from a girl aged 5-17 years with multiple sclerosis. Specimen: blood. In DNA form, the CDR3 reads TGTGCCAGCAGTCAAAAAGGACTTCGTTGGGAGACCCAGTACTTC. It encodes CASSQKGLRWETQYF.